The present TCR beta chain was sequenced within a study of blood T cell repertoires in COVID-19. Under the authors' procedure: Nucleated cell number was recorded as an estimate derived from reference gene primer amplification. Some clones are missing from TCRdb's copy, which holds only in-frame ones; the method was immunoSEQ multiplex PCR. The V and J calls and the clone size are those of that table, but D and trimming were determined from the DNA. The sample consists of 150,000 to 200,000 clones, around 85% of them appearing once. The receptor was isolated from a man aged 55 to 70 with acute or convalescent COVID-19. The specimen was peripheral blood.

The CDR3 protein is CASSPMGTRNIQYF. CDR3 in DNA: TGTGCCAGCAGTCCGATGGGCACACGAAACATTCAGTACTTC. The V and J genes are TRBV28 and TRBJ2-4; D gene unclear. Trimming took 5 bases from V and 6 from J, leaving 14 bases between them. Germline V CDR1 and CDR2: MDHEN, SYDVKM. The length of the CDR3 is 14 residues.